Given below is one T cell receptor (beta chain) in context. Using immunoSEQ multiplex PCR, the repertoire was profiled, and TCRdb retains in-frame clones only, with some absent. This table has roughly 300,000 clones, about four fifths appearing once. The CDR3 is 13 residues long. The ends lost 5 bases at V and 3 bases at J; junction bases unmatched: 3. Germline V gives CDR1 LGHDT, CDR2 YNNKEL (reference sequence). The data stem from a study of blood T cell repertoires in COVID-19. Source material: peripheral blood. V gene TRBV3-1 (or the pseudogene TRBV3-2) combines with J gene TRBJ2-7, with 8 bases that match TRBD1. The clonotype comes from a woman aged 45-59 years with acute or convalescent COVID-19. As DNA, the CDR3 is TGTGCCAGCAGCTCAGGGGGCTTCTACGAGCAGTACTTC. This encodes CASSSGGFYEQYF.